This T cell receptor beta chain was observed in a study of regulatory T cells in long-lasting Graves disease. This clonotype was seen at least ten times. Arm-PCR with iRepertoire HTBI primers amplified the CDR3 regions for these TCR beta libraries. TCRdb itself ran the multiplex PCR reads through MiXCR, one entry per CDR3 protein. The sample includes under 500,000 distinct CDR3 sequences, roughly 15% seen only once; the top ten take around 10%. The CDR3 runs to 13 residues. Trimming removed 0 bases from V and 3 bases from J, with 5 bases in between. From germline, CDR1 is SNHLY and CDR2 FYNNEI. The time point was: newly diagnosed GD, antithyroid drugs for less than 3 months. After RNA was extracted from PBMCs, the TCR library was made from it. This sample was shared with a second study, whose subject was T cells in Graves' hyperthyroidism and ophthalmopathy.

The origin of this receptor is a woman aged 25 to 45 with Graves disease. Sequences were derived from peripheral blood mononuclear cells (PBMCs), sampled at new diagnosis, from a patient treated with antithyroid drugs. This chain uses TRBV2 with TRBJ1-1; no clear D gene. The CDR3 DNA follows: TGTGCCAGCAGTGAAGCGTCCGACACTGAAGCTTTCTTT. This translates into CASSEASDTEAFF.